Each of the 9 T cell receptor beta chains below was sequenced from the same sample in a study of shared clonotypes between healthy human individuals. The repertoire was sequenced with immunoSEQ multiplex PCR; TCRdb's copy has only in-frame clones and lacks some. The repertoire holds about 320,000 clones, with roughly 91% as singletons. Sequenced material: memory CD8+ T cells sorted from blood. Subset in this sample: CD45RO+ cells pooled with CCR7-negative TemRA cells. These receptors originate from a man younger than 35 in good health.

This chain connects TRBV4-1 to TRBJ2-5, with D maybe TRBD1 (6 bases). The CDR3 covers 15 residues. V was pared by 1 base and J by 5 bases, with 14 bases between. CDR1 is MGHRA, CDR2 YSYEKL, per germline. The CDR3 nucleotides are TGCGCCAGCAGCCAAGGTCCACAGGGTGGGGAGACCCAGTACTTC. This gives the protein CASSQGPQGGETQYF.

The chain has TRBV28 and TRBJ1-2; D is ambiguous. The V gene's germline CDR1 is MDHEN and CDR2 SYDVKM. This CDR3 has 12 residues. V was pared by 8 bases and J by 1 base, with 8 bases between. CDR3 residues: CASGVLNYGYTF. In nucleotides, the CDR3 is TGTGCCAGCGGCGTCCTTAACTATGGCTACACCTTC.

The gene calls are TRBV10-3 and TRBJ2-7; 11 bases match TRBD1. CDR1 and CDR2 from the germline V gene are ENHRY and SYGVKD. This CDR3 region has 15 residues. The junction had 6 bases not matched to a gene; V was cut back by 6 bases and J by 2 bases. For the CDR3, the DNA is TGTGCCATCAGGGAAGTGGGACAGGGGGCCTACGAGCAGTACTTC. It translates to CAIREVGQGAYEQYF.

Worth noting for this clone: This CDR3 is also generated by other DNA sequences in the sample. The V and J genes are TRBV9 and TRBJ1-1; D not certain. The CDR3 runs 12 residues. V was cut by 2 bases and J by 5 bases, with 7 bases left in between. The V gene's germline CDR1 is SGDLS and CDR2 YYNGEE. Here the CDR3 DNA reads TGTGCCAGCAGCGTTGGAGAGACTGAAGCTTTCTTT. It specifies CASSVGETEAFF.

The chain combines TRBV27 with TRBJ2-3, with a weak D call TRBD1 (6 bases). The CDR3 totals 14 residues. Looked up from germline, CDR1 is MNHEY and CDR2 is SMNVEV (reference sequence). Trimming removed 6 bases at V and 4 bases at J, with 14 bases between. The CDR3 sequence is CASRSQGIADTQYF. The CDR3 DNA sequence: TGTGCCAGCAGGAGTCAGGGGATTGCAGATACGCAGTATTTT.

A word on this clone: The same CDR3 can be traced to other DNA sequences in this sample. This sequence joins TRBV4-1 and TRBJ2-7; D is unresolved. Germline loops: CDR1 MGHRA, CDR2 YSYEKL. The CDR3 spans 12 residues. Trimming removed 1 base at V and 2 bases at J, with 3 bases between. The CDR3 DNA is TGCGCCAGCAGCCAAGGGGCCTACGAGCAGTACTTC. Protein: CASSQGAYEQYF.

The chain joins TRBV6-1 to TRBJ2-7; D not resolved. CDR3 length: 14 residues. Trimming took off 3 bases at V and 2 bases at J, with 11 bases between the two ends. CDR1 is MNHNS and CDR2 is SASEGT in the germline V gene. The CDR3 region has the DNA TGTGCCAGCAGTGAGACAAACCCGGCCTACGAGCAGTACTTC. Its translation: CASSETNPAYEQYF.

This clone appeared once. The chain uses TRBV7-6 and TRBJ2-3, with D possibly being TRBD2 (5 bases). This CDR3 is 16 amino acids long. Trimming removed 2 bases from V and 2 bases from J, with 14 bases in between. Germline values: CDR1 SGHVS, CDR2 FNYEAQ. CDR3 coding DNA: TGTGCCAGCAGCTTATTCGGCGCGGGCTCCACAGATACGCAGTATTTT. It yields the protein CASSLFGAGSTDTQYF.

The CDR3 coding sequence is TGCGCCAGCAGCCAGGGGGGCTGGGAGACCCAGTACTTC. Protein product: CASSQGGWETQYF. This rearrangement joins TRBV4-1 to TRBJ2-5; possibly TRBD1 or TRBD2 for D (6 bases each). V shed 3 bases and J shed 5 bases, with 10 bases lying between them. This CDR3 has 13 amino acids. Germline CDR1 MGHRA, CDR2 YSYEKL.